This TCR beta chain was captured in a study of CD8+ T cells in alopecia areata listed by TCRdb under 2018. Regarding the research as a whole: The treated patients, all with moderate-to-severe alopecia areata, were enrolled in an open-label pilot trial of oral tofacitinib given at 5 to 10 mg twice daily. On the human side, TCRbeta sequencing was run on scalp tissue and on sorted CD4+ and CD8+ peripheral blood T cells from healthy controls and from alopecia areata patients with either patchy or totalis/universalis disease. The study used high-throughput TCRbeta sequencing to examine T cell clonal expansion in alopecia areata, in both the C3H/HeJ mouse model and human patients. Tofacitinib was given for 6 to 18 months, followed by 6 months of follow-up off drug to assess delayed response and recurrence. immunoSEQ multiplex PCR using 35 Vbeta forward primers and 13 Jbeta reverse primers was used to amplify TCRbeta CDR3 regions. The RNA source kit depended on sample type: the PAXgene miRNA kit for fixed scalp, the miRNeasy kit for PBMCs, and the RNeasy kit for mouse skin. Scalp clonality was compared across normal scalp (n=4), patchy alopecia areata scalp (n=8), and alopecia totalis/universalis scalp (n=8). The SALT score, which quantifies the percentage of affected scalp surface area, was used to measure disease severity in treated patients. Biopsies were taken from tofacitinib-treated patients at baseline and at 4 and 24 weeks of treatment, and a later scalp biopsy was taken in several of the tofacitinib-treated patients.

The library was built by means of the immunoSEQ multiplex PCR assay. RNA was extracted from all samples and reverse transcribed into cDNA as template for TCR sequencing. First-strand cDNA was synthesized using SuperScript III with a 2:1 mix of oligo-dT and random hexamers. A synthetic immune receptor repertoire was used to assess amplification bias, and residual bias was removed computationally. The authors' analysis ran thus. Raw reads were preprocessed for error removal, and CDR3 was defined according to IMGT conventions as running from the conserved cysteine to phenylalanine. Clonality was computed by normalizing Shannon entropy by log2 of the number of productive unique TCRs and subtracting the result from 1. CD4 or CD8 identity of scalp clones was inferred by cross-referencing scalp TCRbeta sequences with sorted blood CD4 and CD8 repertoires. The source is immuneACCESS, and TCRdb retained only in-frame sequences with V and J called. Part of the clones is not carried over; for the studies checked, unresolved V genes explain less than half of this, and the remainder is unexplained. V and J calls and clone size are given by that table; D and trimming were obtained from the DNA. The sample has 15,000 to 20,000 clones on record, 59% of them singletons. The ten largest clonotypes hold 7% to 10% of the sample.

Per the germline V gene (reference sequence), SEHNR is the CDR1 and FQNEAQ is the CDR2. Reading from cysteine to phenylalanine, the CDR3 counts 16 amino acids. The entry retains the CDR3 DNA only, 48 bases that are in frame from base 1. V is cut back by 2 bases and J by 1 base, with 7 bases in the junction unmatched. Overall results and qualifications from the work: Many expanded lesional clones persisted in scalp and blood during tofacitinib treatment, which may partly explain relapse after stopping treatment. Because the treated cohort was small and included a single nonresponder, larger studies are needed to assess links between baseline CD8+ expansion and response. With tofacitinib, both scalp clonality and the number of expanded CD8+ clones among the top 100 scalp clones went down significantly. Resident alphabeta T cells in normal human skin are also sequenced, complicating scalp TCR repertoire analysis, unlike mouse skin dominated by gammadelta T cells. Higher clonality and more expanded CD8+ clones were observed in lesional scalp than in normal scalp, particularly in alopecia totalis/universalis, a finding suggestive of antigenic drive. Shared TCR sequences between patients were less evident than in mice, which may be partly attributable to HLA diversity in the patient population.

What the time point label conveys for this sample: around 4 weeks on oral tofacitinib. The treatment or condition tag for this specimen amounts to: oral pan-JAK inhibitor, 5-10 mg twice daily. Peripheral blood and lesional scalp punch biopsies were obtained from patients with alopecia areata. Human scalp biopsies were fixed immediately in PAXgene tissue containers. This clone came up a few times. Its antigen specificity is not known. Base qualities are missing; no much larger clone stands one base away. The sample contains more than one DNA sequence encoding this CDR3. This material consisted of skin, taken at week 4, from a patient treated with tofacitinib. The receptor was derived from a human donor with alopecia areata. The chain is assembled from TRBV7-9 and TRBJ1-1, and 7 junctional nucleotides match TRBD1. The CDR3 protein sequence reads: CASSLSTGHANTEAFF. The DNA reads TGTGCCAGCAGCTTATCGACAGGGCATGCGAACACTGAAGCTTTCTTT.